The 5 T cell receptor beta chains listed next were all sequenced from one sample in a study of T cell repertoires in cytomegalovirus infection. No cognate antigen is known for these TCRs. MiXCR was run by TCRdb on the reads, yielding one entry per CDR3 protein. Among about 900,000 distinct CDR3 sequences listed, approximately 30% were seen once. The specimen was cultured CD8+ T cells from PBMCs, collected from culture after CMV antigen stimulation. The source is a human donor in good health (CMV status not recorded). Some clones in this sample may be carry-over from other donors' samples.

This clonotype was found many times. This chain connects TRBV12-3 or TRBV12-4 to TRBJ1-1; D remains ambiguous. V lost 6 bases to trimming and J lost 4 bases, with 6 bases between them. The CDR3 is 11 residues long. The CDR3 DNA follows: TGTGCCAGCAGATGGGGCACTGAAGCTTTCTTT. Encoded protein: CASRWGTEAFF.

The chain combines TRBV12-3 or TRBV12-4 with TRBJ2-1; D might be TRBD1 (5 bases). V gave up 5 bases and J gave up 2 bases, with 10 bases separating them. This CDR3 region has 14 residues. CDR3 bases: TGTGCCAGCAGTCCCCAGGGTCCCTACAATGAGCAGTTCTTC. Translated, it gives CASSPQGPYNEQFF.

The chain recombines TRBV28 with TRBJ2-3, with 8 nucleotides matching TRBD1. The CDR3 totals 18 residues. The ends lost 6 bases at V and 4 bases at J; junction bases unmatched: 18. Germline values: CDR1 MDHEN, CDR2 SYDVKM. The CDR3 region is CASSRRSTRGRGADTQYF. In DNA form, the CDR3 reads TGTGCCAGCAGCCGACGTTCCACCAGGGGGCGTGGAGCAGATACGCAGTATTTT.

For this clonotype: The conserved phenylalanine or tryptophan is not found at the CDR3 terminus, so this likely reflects a read error. The chain carries TRBV11-2 and TRBJ2-3; the D gene is possibly TRBD2 (6 bases). With 5 bases removed from V and 0 bases from J, the gap between germline ends came to 15 bases. Germline V gene lookup returns CDR1 SGHAT and CDR2 FQNNGV. The CDR3 is 16 residues long. Here the CDR3 DNA reads TGTGCCAGCAGCAGGGGACTCGCCTCTAGCACAGATACGCAGTATTCT. Residues: CASSRGLASSTDTQYS.

The sample holds many counts of this clonotype. The chain uses TRBV7-6 and TRBJ2-2; 7 nucleotides agree with TRBD1. The CDR3 consists of 16 residues. CDR1 and CDR2 (germline): SGHVS, FNYEAQ. The V gene end was trimmed by 3 bases and the J gene end by 4 bases; junction bases not matched to a gene: 8. For the CDR3, the DNA is TGTGCCAGCAGCTTTCCCCGGGACAGTGGCACCGGGGAGCTGTTTTTT. Translating it yields CASSFPRDSGTGELFF.